Presented here are 31 T cell receptor beta chains from one specimen sequenced in a study of vaccination effects on CD4 cells after COVID-19. Sequencing in the ViraFEST assay came after antigen-specific CD4+ T cells had been expanded with viral peptide pools, which were used to stimulate PBMC. Researchers isolated CD4+ T cells once about 11 days of culture had elapsed. Participants each got two BNT162b2 or mRNA-1273 vaccine doses. The antigens for these receptors are not known. The protocol was immunoSEQ multiplex PCR, while the TCRdb copy is restricted to in-frame clones and leaves out a portion. The sample gives some 23,000 clones, approximately 70% of which show up once; roughly 8.7% is in the top ten. The sample here was CD4+ T cells from PBMCs cultured with SARS-CoV-2 spike peptides, taken after COVID-19 vaccination. Receptors originate from a human donor who received a COVID-19 vaccine.

The chain joins TRBV6-1 to TRBJ2-7; D is unresolved. CDR3 size: 14 residues. V dropped 0 bases and J dropped 3 bases, with 9 bases sitting between them. Germline loops: CDR1 MNHNS, CDR2 SASEGT. The CDR3 sequence: CASSEAVRNYEQYF. The CDR3 DNA is TGTGCCAGCAGTGAAGCGGTCAGGAACTACGAGCAGTACTTC.

The chain links TRBV7-2 to TRBJ2-5, with 8 nucleotides matching TRBD2. After removal of 4 bases from V and 5 bases from J, the junction contained 9 bases not matched to a gene. Germline CDR1 SGHTA, CDR2 FQGNSA. CDR3 length: 15 amino acids. The CDR3 DNA sequence: TGTGCCAGCAGCTCACAAGGACTAGCACAGGAGACCCAGTACTTC. It yields the protein CASSSQGLAQETQYF.

This clone turned up a few times. The rearrangement links TRBV5-1 to TRBJ1-4; possible D gene TRBD1, 5 bases. V lost 2 bases and J 8 bases, leaving 10 bases between the germline ends. Germline CDR1 reads SGHRS; CDR2 reads YFSETQ. The CDR3 runs 13 residues. For the CDR3, the DNA is TGCGCCAGCAGCTTTCAGGGCCGGGAAAAACTGTTTTTT. Its translation: CASSFQGREKLFF.

V and J are TRBV6-5 and TRBJ1-2, with D perhaps TRBD1 (5 bases). Germline V gene lookup returns CDR1 MNHEY and CDR2 SVGAGI. The CDR3 consists of 15 residues. V was shortened by 2 bases and J by 4 bases, with 14 bases between the two germline ends. CDR3 bases: TGTGCCAGCAGTTACCCTGGGCAGGGCGGCTATGGCTACACCTTC. Translation gives CASSYPGQGGYGYTF.

This chain links TRBV4-1 with TRBJ1-2, with 7 bases matching TRBD1. Trimming took 1 base from V and 6 from J; bases not matched to a gene: 11. There are 16 residues in the CDR3. Germline V gene lookup returns CDR1 MGHRA and CDR2 YSYEKL. CDR3 coding DNA: TGCGCCAGCAGCCAAGCACGCAGGGGGAGTATGGATGGCTACACCTTC. Its protein product is CASSQARRGSMDGYTF.

The genes are TRBV4-1 and TRBJ2-3; D gene unclear. Trimming stripped 4 bases from V and 2 bases from J, with 22 bases between. Germline V gene sequence: CDR1 MGHRA, CDR2 YSYEKL. This CDR3 has 18 amino acids. CDR3: CASSRPRLGKRYTDTQYF. For the CDR3, the DNA is TGCGCCAGCAGCCGCCCTAGACTGGGAAAACGATACACAGATACGCAGTATTTT.

The V and J genes are TRBV6-1 and TRBJ2-7; 8 positions match TRBD1. V shed 4 bases and J 2 bases; nucleotides not matched to a gene: 10. This CDR3 contains 16 residues. Per the germline V gene, CDR1 is MNHNS and CDR2 is SASEGT. CDR3 coding DNA: TGTGCCAGCAGTGGAAGCTTTAGGACAGGGACCTACGAGCAGTACTTC. Its translation: CASSGSFRTGTYEQYF.

The chain uses TRBV6-2 or TRBV6-3 and TRBJ2-7; D gene ambiguous. Germline V gene lookup returns CDR1 MNHEY and CDR2 SVGEGT. V lost 3 bases, J lost 3 bases, and 9 bases lay in between. The CDR3 totals 13 residues. CDR3 region: CASSYASFYEQYF. CDR3 in DNA: TGTGCCAGCAGTTATGCCAGCTTCTACGAGCAGTACTTC.

A single count supports this clone. The gene calls are TRBV27 and TRBJ1-1; D remains ambiguous. Germline CDR1 is MNHEY and CDR2 is SMNVEV (reference sequence). Trimming took off 3 bases at V and 2 bases at J, with 10 bases between the two ends. The CDR3 sequence is 14 residues long. CDR3 in amino acids: CASSLGLENTEAFF. The CDR3, as DNA: TGTGCCAGCAGTTTGGGTCTAGAAAACACTGAAGCTTTCTTT.

Worth noting for this clone: One end of the junction is discordant with germline, which a read error may explain. This chain links TRBV2 with TRBJ1-2, with 9 positions matching TRBD1. CDR1 SNHLY and CDR2 FYNNEI come from the germline V gene. The CDR3 is made up of 14 amino acids. DNA for the CDR3: TGTGCCAGCAGTAAAGCCGGGACAGGGTCTGGCTACACCTTC. Translation gives CASSKAGTGSGYTF.

The V call is TRBV4-1, the J call TRBJ1-4; possibly TRBD1 for D (6 bases). This CDR3 is built from 16 residues. V dropped 0 bases and J dropped 3 bases, with 11 bases sitting between them. Germline loops: CDR1 MGHRA, CDR2 YSYEKL. CDR3 region: CASSQDGQLANEKLFF. The DNA of the CDR3 is TGCGCCAGCAGCCAAGATGGACAGTTGGCTAATGAAAAACTGTTTTTT.

J is TRBJ2-5 and V is TRBV25-1; D not resolved. V lost 4 bases and J 1 base, leaving 4 bases between the germline ends. The CDR3 is 12 residues long. Germline loops: CDR1 MGHDK, CDR2 SYGVNS. The CDR3 bases are TGTGCCAGCAGTGCGGGCCAAGAGACCCAGTACTTC. This codes for CASSAGQETQYF.

This clone was recorded once. This chain joins TRBV3-1 (or the pseudogene TRBV3-2) and TRBJ2-5; possibly TRBD1 for D (5 bases). V was trimmed by 3 bases and J by 1 base, leaving 12 bases between them. CDR3 size: 15 residues. Germline lookup yields CDR1 LGHDT and CDR2 YNNKEL (reference sequence). CDR3 loop: CASSQAQGLQETQYF. CDR3 bases: TGTGCCAGCAGCCAGGCTCAGGGTCTCCAAGAGACCCAGTACTTC.

This clone turned up a few times. This chain connects TRBV4-1 to TRBJ2-7; D unresolved. Germline assignment: CDR1 MGHRA and CDR2 YSYEKL. The CDR3 covers 14 residues. The V and J ends lost 0 bases and 1 base respectively, with 7 bases between them. CDR3 sequence reads: CASSQDSTSYEQYF. CDR3 bases: TGCGCCAGCAGCCAAGACTCTACTTCCTACGAGCAGTACTTC.

This chain links TRBV5-1 with TRBJ1-2, with TRBD1 as a possible D gene (5 bases). With 0 bases removed from V and 5 bases from J, the gap between germline ends came to 8 bases. The CDR3 is made up of 13 amino acids. Germline values: CDR1 SGHRS, CDR2 YFSETQ. The CDR3 reads CASSLAGEYGYTF. CDR3 coding DNA: TGCGCCAGCAGCTTGGCGGGGGAGTATGGCTACACCTTC.

The chain combines TRBV11-3 with TRBJ2-1; D not certain. This CDR3 region has 13 residues. The germline V gene has CDR1 SGHNT and CDR2 YENEEA. V was clipped by 1 base and J by 5 bases, with 6 bases between them. The CDR3 DNA reads as TGTGCCAGCAGCTTAGCGTGGGACAATGAGCAGTTCTTC. Translating it yields CASSLAWDNEQFF.

The chain joins TRBV6-5 to TRBJ1-3, with D maybe TRBD1 (6 bases). CDR3 length: 14 amino acids. Per the germline V gene, CDR1 is MNHEY and CDR2 is SVGAGI. Trimming shortened V by 8 bases and J by 0 bases, and 11 bases separated the two germline ends. In DNA form, the CDR3 reads TGTGCCAGCGTACAGGGAGACTCTGGAAACACCATATATTTT. The encoded protein is CASVQGDSGNTIYF.

The chain couples TRBV19 to TRBJ1-5; 8 nucleotides align to TRBD1. Germline assignment: CDR1 LNHDA and CDR2 SQIVND (reference sequence). The CDR3 sequence is 15 residues long. The trim removed 8 bases at V and 6 bases at J, leaving 12 bases unmatched. The CDR3 DNA reads as TGTGCCAGTGGACAGGGTGAGTCTTTCTTTCAGCCCCAGCATTTT. Translation gives CASGQGESFFQPQHF. The variable domain in full, with the rest retrieved from reference TRBV19 and TRBJ1-5, is DGGITQSPKYLFRKEGQNVTLSCEQNLNHDAMYWYRQDPGQGLRLIYYSQIVNDFQKGDIAEGYSVSREKKESFPLTVTSAQKNPTAFYLCASGQGESFFQPQHFGDGTRLSIL.

The chain combines TRBV5-1 with TRBJ1-1, with TRBD1 as a possible D gene (6 bases). The CDR3 is made up of 15 amino acids. The germline V and J ends were trimmed by 1 base and 4 bases, with 14 bases remaining between them. Looked up from germline, CDR1 is SGHRS and CDR2 is YFSETQ. CDR3 in DNA: TGCGCCAGCAGCTTGACAGGGCAAGAGAGCACTGAAGCTTTCTTT. Amino acid sequence: CASSLTGQESTEAFF.

The chain has TRBV12-3 or TRBV12-4 and TRBJ2-5; D unclear. The CDR3 spans 11 residues. The ends were cut back, 8 bases at V and 1 base at J, with 5 bases in the middle. The CDR3 loop reads CASGFQETQYF. The CDR3 DNA reads TGTGCCAGCGGGTTCCAAGAGACCCAGTACTTC.

CDR3 amino acids: CASSLARDTYNEQFF. CDR3 nucleotide sequence: TGTGCCAGCAGCTTAGCGCGGGACACATACAATGAGCAGTTCTTC. The rearrangement links TRBV7-7 to TRBJ2-1, with D perhaps matching TRBD1 or TRBD2 (6 bases each). The CDR3 length is 15 residues. V dropped 0 bases and J dropped 4 bases, with 10 bases sitting between them. CDR1 and CDR2 (germline): SSHAT, FNYEAQ (reference sequence).

The chain combines TRBV5-1 with TRBJ2-3; possible D gene TRBD1, 5 bases. V was shortened by 4 bases and J by 0 bases, with 12 bases between the two germline ends. The germline CDR1 and CDR2 sequences are SGHRS and YFSETQ. This CDR3 spans 15 amino acids. The CDR3 DNA reads TGCGCCAGCAGCCCTCGACAGAAAAGCACAGATACGCAGTATTTT. Residues: CASSPRQKSTDTQYF.

The chain uses TRBV9 and TRBJ2-3; D gene ambiguous. Germline CDR1 reads SGDLS; CDR2 reads YYNGEE. The CDR3 runs to 14 residues. V was clipped by 2 bases and J by 3 bases, with 10 bases between them. The CDR3 nucleotides read TGTGCCAGCAGCGTGCAAGGAGATACAGATACGCAGTATTTT. Its protein product is CASSVQGDTDTQYF.

V usage is TRBV5-1 and J usage is TRBJ2-7; 10 bases are a match to TRBD2. The germline V gene has CDR1 SGHRS and CDR2 YFSETQ. Germline trimming cut 0 bases from V and 2 bases from J; bases unmatched to any gene: 14. CDR3 size: 19 residues. The CDR3 spells CASSLDGRSLLAGTYEQYF. CDR3 coding DNA: TGCGCCAGCAGCTTGGATGGTCGATCTCTACTAGCGGGAACCTACGAGCAGTACTTC.

V gene TRBV6-5 combines with J gene TRBJ2-7, with D unclear. The CDR3 spans 15 residues. Trimming removed 0 bases from V and 4 bases from J, with 13 bases in between. CDR1 is MNHEY, CDR2 SVGAGI, per germline. The CDR3 region is CASSYSTGFEYEQYF. CDR3 coding DNA: TGTGCCAGCAGTTACTCGACTGGATTTGAGTACGAGCAGTACTTC.

The chain combines TRBV11-3 with TRBJ2-2; D is unclear. This CDR3 contains 13 residues. The germline V gene has CDR1 SGHNT and CDR2 YENEEA. V was trimmed by 0 bases and J by 5 bases, leaving 4 bases between them. CDR3 coding DNA: TGTGCCAGCAGCTTAGAGCAGACCGGGGAGCTGTTTTTT. As protein: CASSLEQTGELFF.

CDR3 loop: CASSPLGGRNTEAFF. The CDR3 DNA reads TGTGCCAGCAGCCCCCTAGGGGGAAGGAACACTGAAGCTTTCTTT. The chain employs TRBV5-4 and TRBJ1-1; D possibly corresponds to TRBD1 (6 bases). Trimming shortened V by 4 bases and J by 1 base, and 14 bases separated the two germline ends. The CDR3 runs 15 residues. Germline V gives CDR1 SGHNT, CDR2 YYREEE (reference sequence).

The chain uses TRBV20-1 and TRBJ1-1; D perhaps matches TRBD1 (6 bases). V lost 2 bases, J lost 8 bases, and 9 bases lay in between. The germline V gene has CDR1 DFQATT and CDR2 SNEGSKA (reference sequence). This CDR3 is built from 11 residues. In nucleotides, the CDR3 is TGCAGTGCTAGACCAACAGGGGAAGCTTTCTTT. Amino acid sequence: CSARPTGEAFF.

This chain links TRBV9 with TRBJ2-5; D is unresolved. Germline lookup yields CDR1 SGDLS and CDR2 YYNGEE. This CDR3 is 12 amino acids long. V was cut by 1 base and J by 2 bases, with 3 bases left in between. This chain's CDR3 is CASSVFQETQYF. CDR3 DNA sequence: TGTGCCAGCAGCGTATTTCAAGAGACCCAGTACTTC.

The chain links TRBV5-6 to TRBJ1-5, with D unclear. The germline V and J ends were trimmed by 0 bases and 3 bases, with 7 bases remaining between them. The CDR3 is made up of 14 amino acids. Germline assignment: CDR1 SGHDT and CDR2 YYEEEE. DNA of the CDR3: TGTGCCAGCAGCTTGGCTGGTTTCAATCAGCCCCAGCATTTT. Protein sequence: CASSLAGFNQPQHF.

This clone was recorded once. CDR3 region: CARSLFSWSRVFLSGPYGYTF. As DNA, the CDR3 is TGTGCCAGAAGCTTATTCTCCTGGTCTCGGGTTTTCTTAAGCGGGCCCTATGGCTACACCTTC. The chain combines TRBV7-5 with TRBJ1-2. TRBV7-5 is a pseudogene locus. This CDR3 comprises 21 residues.